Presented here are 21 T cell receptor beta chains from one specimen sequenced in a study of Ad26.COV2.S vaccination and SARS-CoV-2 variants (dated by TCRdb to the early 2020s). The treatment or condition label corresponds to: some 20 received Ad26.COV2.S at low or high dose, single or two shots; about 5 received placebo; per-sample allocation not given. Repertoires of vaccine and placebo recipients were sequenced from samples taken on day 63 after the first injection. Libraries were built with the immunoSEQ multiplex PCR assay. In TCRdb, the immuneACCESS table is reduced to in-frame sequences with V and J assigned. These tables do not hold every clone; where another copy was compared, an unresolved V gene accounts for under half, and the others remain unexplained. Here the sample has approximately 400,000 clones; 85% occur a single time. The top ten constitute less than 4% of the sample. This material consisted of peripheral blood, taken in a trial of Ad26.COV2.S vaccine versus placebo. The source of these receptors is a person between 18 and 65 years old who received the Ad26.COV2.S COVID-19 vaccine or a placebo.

CDR3 sequence (DNA): TGTGCCAGCAGTGAAGTGGCGGGACTCTCCGAGCAGTACTTC. This sequence encodes CASSEVAGLSEQYF. The V and J genes are TRBV2 and TRBJ2-7, with D perhaps TRBD2 (6 bases). V was shortened by 1 base and J by 6 bases, with 13 bases between the two germline ends. Germline V gene lookup returns CDR1 SNHLY and CDR2 FYNNEI. This CDR3 spans 14 amino acids.

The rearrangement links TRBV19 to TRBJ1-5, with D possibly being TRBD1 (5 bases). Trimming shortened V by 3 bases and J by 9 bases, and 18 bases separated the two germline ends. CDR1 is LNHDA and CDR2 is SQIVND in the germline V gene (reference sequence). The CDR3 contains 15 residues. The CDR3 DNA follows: TGTGCCAGTAGTATGGGTAGGGGCCGCGACTGGCCCCAGCATTTT. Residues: CASSMGRGRDWPQHF.

This CDR3 is CASKDRETDTQYF. The CDR3 nucleotides read TGCGCCAGTAAGGACAGGGAGACAGATACGCAGTATTTT. This rearrangement joins TRBV5-1 to TRBJ2-3; TRBD1 aligns across 8 bases. J gave up 3 bases and V 8 bases, and 5 bases lay outside the gene matches. Germline lookup yields CDR1 SGHRS and CDR2 YFSETQ. This CDR3 has 13 amino acids.

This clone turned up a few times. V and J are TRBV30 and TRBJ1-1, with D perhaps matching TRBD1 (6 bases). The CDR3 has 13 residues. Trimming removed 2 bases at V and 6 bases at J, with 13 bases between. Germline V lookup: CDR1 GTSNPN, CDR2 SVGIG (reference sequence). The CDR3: CAWSLSRGSEAFF. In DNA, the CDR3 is TGTGCCTGGAGTCTCAGCAGGGGCTCTGAAGCTTTCTTT.

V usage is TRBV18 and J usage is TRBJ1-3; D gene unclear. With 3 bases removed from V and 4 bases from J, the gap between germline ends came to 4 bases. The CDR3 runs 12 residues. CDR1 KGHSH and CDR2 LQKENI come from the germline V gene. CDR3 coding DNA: TGTGCCAGCTCACCCGAAGGAAACACCATATATTTT. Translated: CASSPEGNTIYF. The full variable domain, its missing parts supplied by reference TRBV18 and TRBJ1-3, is NAGVMQNPRHLVRRRGQEARLRCSPMKGHSHVYWYRQLPEEGLKFMVYLQKENIIDESGMPKERFSAEFPKEGPSILRIQQVVRGDSAAYFCASSPEGNTIYFGEGSWLTVV.

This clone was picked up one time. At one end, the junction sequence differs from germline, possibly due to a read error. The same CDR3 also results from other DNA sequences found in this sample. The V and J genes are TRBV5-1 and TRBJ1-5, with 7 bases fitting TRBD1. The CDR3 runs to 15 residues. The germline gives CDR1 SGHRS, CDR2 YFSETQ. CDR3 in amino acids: CASSLGGTGNQPQHF. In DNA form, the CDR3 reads TGCGCCAGCAGTTTGGGGGGGACAGGCAATCAGCCCCAGCATTTT.

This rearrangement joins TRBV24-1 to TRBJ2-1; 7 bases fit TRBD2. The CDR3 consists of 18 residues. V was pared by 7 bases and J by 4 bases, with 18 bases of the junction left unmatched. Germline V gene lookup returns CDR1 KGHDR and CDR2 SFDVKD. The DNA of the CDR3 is TGTGCCACCAGCGCTCTCCACCCCCCTAGCGGAATTTACAATGAGCAGTTCTTC. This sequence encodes CATSALHPPSGIYNEQFF.

CDR3 amino acids: CASSRLGQGLYEQYF. The CDR3 bases are TGTGCCAGCAGCCGCCTGGGACAGGGGTTGTACGAGCAGTACTTC. The V call is TRBV6-2 or TRBV6-3, the J call TRBJ2-7, with TRBD1 identical over 10 bases. Germline lookup yields CDR1 MNHEY and CDR2 SVGEGT. Trimming took 6 bases from V and 4 from J; bases not matched to a gene: 9. The CDR3 consists of 15 residues.

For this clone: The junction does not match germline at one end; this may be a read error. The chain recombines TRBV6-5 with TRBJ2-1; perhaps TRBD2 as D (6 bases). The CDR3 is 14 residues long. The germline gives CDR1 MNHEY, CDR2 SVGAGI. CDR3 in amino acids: CASTLLEDYTEQFF. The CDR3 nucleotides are TGTGCCAGCACCCTGTTAGAGGACTACACTGAGCAGTTCTTC.

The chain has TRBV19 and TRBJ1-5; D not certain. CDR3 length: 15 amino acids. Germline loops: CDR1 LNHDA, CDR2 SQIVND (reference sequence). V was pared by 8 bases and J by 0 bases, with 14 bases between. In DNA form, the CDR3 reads TGTGCCAGTCTCAGATCCGGTAATAGCAATCAGCCCCAGCATTTT. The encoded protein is CASLRSGNSNQPQHF.

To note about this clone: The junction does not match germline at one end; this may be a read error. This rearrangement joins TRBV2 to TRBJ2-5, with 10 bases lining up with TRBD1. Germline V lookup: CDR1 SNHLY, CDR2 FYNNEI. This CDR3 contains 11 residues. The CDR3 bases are TGTGCCAGCAGTTATTCCGGGACAGGGGACTTC. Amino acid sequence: CASSYSGTGDF. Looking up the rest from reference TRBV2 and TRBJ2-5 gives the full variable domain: EPEVTQTPSHQVTQMGQEVILRCVPISNHLYFYWYRQILGQKVEFLVSFYNNEISEKSEIFDDQFSVERPDGSNFTLKIRSTKLEDSAMYFCASSYSGTGDFGPGTRLLVL.

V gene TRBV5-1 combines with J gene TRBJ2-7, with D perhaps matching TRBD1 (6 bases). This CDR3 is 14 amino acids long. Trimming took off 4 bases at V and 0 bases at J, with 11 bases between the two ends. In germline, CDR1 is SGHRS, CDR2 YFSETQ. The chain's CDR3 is CASSPDRVSYEQYF. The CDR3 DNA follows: TGCGCCAGCAGCCCGGACAGAGTCTCCTACGAGCAGTACTTC.

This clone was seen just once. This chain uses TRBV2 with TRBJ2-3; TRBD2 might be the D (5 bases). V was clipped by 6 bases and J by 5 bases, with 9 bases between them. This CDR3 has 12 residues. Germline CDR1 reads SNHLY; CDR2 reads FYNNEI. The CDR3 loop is CASRRGGDTQYF. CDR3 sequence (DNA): TGTGCCAGCAGACGAGGAGGAGATACGCAGTATTTT.

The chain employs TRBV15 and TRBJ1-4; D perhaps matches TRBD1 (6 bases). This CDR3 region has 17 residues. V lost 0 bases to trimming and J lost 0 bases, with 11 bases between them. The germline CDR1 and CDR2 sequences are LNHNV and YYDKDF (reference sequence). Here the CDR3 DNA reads TGTGCCACCAGCAGAGAGGGGACAACCGCAACTAATGAAAAACTGTTTTTT. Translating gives CATSREGTTATNEKLFF.

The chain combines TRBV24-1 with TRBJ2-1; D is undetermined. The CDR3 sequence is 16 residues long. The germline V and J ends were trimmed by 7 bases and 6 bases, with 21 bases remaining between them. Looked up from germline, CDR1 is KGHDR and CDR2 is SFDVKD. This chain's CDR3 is CATSPVLHLVGNEQFF. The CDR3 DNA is TGTGCCACCAGCCCCGTCCTCCATCTTGTCGGCAATGAGCAGTTCTTC.

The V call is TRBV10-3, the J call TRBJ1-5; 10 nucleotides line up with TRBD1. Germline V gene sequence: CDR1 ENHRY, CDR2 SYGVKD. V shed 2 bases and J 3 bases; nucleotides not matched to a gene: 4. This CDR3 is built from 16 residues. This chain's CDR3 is CAISEPDRGLNQPQHF. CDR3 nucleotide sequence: TGTGCCATCAGTGAGCCCGACAGGGGGCTCAATCAGCCCCAGCATTTT.

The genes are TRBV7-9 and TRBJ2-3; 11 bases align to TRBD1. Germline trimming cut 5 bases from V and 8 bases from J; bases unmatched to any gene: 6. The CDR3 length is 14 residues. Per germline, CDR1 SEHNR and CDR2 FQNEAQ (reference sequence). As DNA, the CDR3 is TGTGCCAGCAGCCGGACAGGGGGCGAAGGTACGCAGTATTTT. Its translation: CASSRTGGEGTQYF.

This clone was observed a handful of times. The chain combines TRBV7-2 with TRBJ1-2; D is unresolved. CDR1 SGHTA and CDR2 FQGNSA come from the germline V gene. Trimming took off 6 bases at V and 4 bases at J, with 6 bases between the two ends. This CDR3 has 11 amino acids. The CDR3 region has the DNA TGTGCCAGCAGGCGGGTCTATGGCTACACCTTC. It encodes CASRRVYGYTF.

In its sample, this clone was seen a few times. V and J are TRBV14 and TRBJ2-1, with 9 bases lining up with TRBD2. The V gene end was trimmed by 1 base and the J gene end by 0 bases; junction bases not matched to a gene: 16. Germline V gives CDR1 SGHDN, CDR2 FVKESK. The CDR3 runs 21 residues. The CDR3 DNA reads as TGTGCCAGCAGCCAAGCCTTTGTTGGCGGGAGGGCCCCGAGCTCCTACAATGAGCAGTTCTTC. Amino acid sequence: CASSQAFVGGRAPSSYNEQFF.

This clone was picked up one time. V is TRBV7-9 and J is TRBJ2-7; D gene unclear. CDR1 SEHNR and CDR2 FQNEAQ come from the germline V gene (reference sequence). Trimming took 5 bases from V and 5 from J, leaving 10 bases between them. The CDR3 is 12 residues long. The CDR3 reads CASSPQRNEQYF. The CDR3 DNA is TGTGCCAGCAGCCCCCAGCGTAACGAGCAGTACTTC.

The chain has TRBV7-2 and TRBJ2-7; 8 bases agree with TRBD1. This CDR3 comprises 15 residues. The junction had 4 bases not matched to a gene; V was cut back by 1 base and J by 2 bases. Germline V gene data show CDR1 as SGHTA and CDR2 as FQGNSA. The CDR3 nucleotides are TGTGCCAGCAGCTTAGGGCAGGGGGCCACCTACGAGCAGTACTTC. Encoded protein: CASSLGQGATYEQYF. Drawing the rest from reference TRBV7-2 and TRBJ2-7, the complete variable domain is GAGVSQSPSNKVTEKGKDVELRCDPISGHTALYWYRQSLGQGLEFLIYFQGNSAPDKSGLPSDRFSAERTGGSVSTLTIQRTQQEDSAVYLCASSLGQGATYEQYFGPGTRLTVT.